This T cell receptor (beta chain) derives from a study of T-cell memory formation after mild COVID-19. The overall study: TCR clusters were mostly donor specific.

Overall study findings and caveats: Among clones contracting day 15 to 85, CD4/CD8 was balanced, whereas later expanders leaned CD4+.

The CDR3 consists of 16 residues. Trimming pared 3 bases from V and 0 bases from J, leaving 14 bases between. TCRdb reprocessed the 5' RACE reads with MiXCR, giving one entry per CDR3 protein. This table has about 560,000 distinct CDR3 sequences, 17% appearing once. As regards this clonotype: Its antigen is undetermined.

This sequence joins TRBV12-3 or TRBV12-4 and TRBJ1-2; D remains ambiguous. What was sequenced was PBMCs or a T cell subset sorted from them (not recorded which). The TCR comes from an adult woman who had mild COVID-19 (a few samples of this study predate the infection). Cell type and time point are not known. In DNA, the CDR3 is TGTGCCAGCAGTTTGAAGAGGATGCCACCTAACTATGGCTACACCTTC. It translates to CASSLKRMPPNYGYTF.